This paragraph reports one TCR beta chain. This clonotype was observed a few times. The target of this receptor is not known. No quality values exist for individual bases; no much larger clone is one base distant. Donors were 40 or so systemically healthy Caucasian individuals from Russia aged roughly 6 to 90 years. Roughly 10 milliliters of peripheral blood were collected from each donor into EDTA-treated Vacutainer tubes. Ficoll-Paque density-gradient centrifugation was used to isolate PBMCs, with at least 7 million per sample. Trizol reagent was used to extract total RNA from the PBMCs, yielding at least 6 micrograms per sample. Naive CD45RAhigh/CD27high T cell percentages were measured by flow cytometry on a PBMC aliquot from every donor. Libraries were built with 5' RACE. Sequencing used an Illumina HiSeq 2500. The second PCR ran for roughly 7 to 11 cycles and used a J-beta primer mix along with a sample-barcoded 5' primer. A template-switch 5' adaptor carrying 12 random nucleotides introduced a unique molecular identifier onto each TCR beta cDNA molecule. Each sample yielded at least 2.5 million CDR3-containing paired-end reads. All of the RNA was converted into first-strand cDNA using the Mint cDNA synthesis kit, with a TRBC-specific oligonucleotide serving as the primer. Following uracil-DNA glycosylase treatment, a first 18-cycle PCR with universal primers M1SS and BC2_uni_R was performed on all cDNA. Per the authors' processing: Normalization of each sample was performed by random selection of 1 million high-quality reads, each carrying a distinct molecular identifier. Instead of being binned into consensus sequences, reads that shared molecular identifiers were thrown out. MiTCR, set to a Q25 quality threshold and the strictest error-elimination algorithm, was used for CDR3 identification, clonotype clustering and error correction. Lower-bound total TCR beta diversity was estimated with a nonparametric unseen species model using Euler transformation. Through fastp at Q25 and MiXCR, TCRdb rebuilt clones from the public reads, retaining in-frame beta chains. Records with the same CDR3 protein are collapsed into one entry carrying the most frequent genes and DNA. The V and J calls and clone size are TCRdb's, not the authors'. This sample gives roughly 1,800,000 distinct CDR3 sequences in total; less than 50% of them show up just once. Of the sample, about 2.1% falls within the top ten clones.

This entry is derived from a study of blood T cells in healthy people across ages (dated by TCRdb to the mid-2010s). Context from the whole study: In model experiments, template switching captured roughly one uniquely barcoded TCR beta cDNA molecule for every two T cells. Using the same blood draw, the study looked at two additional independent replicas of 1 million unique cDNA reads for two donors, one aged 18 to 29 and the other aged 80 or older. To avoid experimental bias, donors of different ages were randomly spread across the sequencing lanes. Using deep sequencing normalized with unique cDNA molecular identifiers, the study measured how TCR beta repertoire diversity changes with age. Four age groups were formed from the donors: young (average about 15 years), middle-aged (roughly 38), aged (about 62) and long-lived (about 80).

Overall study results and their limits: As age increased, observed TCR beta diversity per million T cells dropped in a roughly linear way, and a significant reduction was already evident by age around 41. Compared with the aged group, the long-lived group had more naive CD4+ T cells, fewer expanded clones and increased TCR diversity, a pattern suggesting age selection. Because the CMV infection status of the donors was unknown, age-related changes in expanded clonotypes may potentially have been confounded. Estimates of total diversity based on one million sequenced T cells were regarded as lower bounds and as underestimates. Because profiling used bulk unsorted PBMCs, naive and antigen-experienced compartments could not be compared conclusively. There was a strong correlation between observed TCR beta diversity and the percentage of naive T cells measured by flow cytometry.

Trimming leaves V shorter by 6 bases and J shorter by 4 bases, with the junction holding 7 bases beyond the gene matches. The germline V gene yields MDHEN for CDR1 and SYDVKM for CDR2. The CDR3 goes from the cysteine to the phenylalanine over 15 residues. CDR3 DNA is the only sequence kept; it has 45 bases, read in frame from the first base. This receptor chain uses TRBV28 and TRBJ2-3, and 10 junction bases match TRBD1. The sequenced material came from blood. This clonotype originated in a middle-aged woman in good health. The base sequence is TGTGCCAGCAGCCCCCGGGACAGGGGTTCAGATACGCAGTATTTT. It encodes CASSPRDRGSDTQYF.